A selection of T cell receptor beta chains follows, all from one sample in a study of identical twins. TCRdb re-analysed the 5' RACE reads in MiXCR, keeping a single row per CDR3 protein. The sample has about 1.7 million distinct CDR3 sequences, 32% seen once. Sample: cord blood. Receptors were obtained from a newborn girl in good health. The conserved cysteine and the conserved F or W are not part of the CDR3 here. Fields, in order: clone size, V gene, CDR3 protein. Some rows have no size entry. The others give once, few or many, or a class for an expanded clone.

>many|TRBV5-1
ASSLEGVGNQPQH
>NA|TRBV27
ASSHHFPKVWGTEAF
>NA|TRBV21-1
ASSTRTFSPLH
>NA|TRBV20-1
SARPSYTDTQY
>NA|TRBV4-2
ASSRAGVSSYEQY
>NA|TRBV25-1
ASSDGQGREQY
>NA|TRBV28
ASSLPRDEQY
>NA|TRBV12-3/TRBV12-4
ASSYGGAGSSYNEQF
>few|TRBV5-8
ASSAYRTGSYEQY
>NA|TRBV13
ASRLKGGPRYNEQY
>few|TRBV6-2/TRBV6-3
ASCLSSYNSPLH
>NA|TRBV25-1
ASSVYYPSTDTQY
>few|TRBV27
ASSPSRVHEQY
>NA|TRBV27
ASSFGALYNSPLH
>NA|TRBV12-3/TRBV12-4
ASSLTETYAQY
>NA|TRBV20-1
SARVVTVQNIQY
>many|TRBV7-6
ASSSSGITYEQY
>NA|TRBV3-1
AGSQPPTSGGAYEQY
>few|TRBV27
ASSLSGFTEAF
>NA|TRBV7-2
ARHYVPRSNEQF
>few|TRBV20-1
SASGGNYEQY
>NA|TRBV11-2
ASSLFGQFSTYTQY
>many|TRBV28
ASIPSLDNEQF
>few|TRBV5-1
ASSLASGTDYEQY
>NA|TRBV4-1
ASSQDPVAKNIQY
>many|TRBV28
ASSLQGSEQY
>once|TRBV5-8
ASSLQGQTNEKLF
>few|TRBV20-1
RATSAERLTIYEQY
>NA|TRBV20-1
SAIQKGPDRFNYGYT
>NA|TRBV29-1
SVMTANEKLF
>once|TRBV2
ASIRGTGDEKLF
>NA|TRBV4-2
ASSQRGQGYEQY
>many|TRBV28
ASNLGTGEQY
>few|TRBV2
ASSASGRGGNEQF
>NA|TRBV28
ASGTRRWEKLF
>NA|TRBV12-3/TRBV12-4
ASSPGIPGTSVF
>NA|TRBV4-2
ASSYTGLGGNEQY
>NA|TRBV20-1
SARDPSVKETQF
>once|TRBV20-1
SARRREGDTQY
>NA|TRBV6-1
ASSSGGGIYGYT
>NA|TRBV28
ASSSGDLGSYEQY
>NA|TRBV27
ASRQGAMTEAF
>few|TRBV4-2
ASSLVGLAGDPGVYNEQF
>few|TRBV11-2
ASSFRLVQSSYEQY
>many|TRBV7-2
ASSLSRTVSYEQY
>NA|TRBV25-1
ASSEQRDKYQETQY
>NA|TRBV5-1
ASSLRGTLPLAKNIQY
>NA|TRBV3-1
ASSQDGPAGHNEQF
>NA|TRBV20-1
SAVFRDGYT
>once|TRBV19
ASSPGLSSYEQF